One and the same sample provided the 24 T cell receptor beta chains below, sequenced in a study of CD8 T cells in Susac syndrome. RNA was extracted with the RNeasy kit, and a quantity of roughly 0.45 to 1 ug was reverse transcribed using random hexamers. TCRdb used MiXCR to reprocess the immunoSEQ multiplex PCR reads, holding one entry per CDR3 protein. Here the sample spans 100,000 to 150,000 distinct CDR3 sequences, around 96% being singletons. The sequencing input was CD8+ T cells from PBMCs. The receptors shown here come from a human donor with Susac syndrome.

The V call is TRBV7-9, the J call TRBJ1-1; possible D gene TRBD1, 5 bases. V dropped 5 bases and J dropped 7 bases, with 14 bases sitting between them. The CDR3 runs to 13 residues. The germline CDR1 and CDR2 sequences are SEHNR and FQNEAQ (reference sequence). CDR3 sequence (DNA): TGTGCCAGCAGCATGCCGGGGGGGGGTGAAGCTTTCTTT. Protein product: CASSMPGGGEAFF.

The chain combines TRBV28 with TRBJ2-5, with TRBD1 identical over 8 bases. There are 14 residues in the CDR3. Germline CDR1 MDHEN, CDR2 SYDVKM. After removal of 6 bases from V and 1 base from J, the junction contained 4 bases not matched to a gene. The CDR3 nucleotides are TGTGCCAGCAGCCCGGACAGGGTCCAAGAGACCCAGTACTTC. This translates into CASSPDRVQETQYF.

The chain joins TRBV7-9 to TRBJ2-2, with a possible D match to TRBD2 (6 bases). Germline V gives CDR1 SEHNR, CDR2 FQNEAQ (reference sequence). There are 18 residues in the CDR3. Between the trimmed V and J ends, which lost 4 bases and 3 bases, there was a span of 21 bases. Written as DNA, the CDR3 is TGTGCCAGCAGCTCGTGGGTCGTATCACGGGAGTACACCGGGGAGCTGTTTTTT. Its protein is CASSSWVVSREYTGELFF.

The V and J genes are TRBV11-2 and TRBJ2-4; the D gene could be TRBD1 or TRBD2 (5 bases each). The germline V gene encodes CDR1 SGHAT and CDR2 FQNNGV. Trimming removed 1 base from V and 3 bases from J, with 13 bases in between. CDR3 size: 16 residues. The CDR3 bases are TGTGCCAGCAGCTTAGGGGGGTATAGGGACAAAAACATTCAGTACTTC. Its translation is CASSLGGYRDKNIQYF. The full variable domain, its missing parts supplied by reference TRBV11-2 and TRBJ2-4, is EAGVAQSPRYKIIEKRQSVAFWCNPISGHATLYWYQQILGQGPKLLIQFQNNGVVDDSQLPKDRFSAERLKGVDSTLKIQPAKLEDSAVYLCASSLGGYRDKNIQYFGAGTRLSVL.

The V call is TRBV20-1, the J call TRBJ1-1; no firm D call. The germline V and J ends were trimmed by 0 bases and 6 bases, with 23 bases remaining between them. There are 17 residues in the CDR3. Per the germline V gene, CDR1 is DFQATT and CDR2 is SNEGSKA (reference sequence). The CDR3 loop reads CSARDWGLGPGRSEAFF. The CDR3 DNA reads TGCAGTGCTAGAGATTGGGGATTAGGACCCGGGCGGTCTGAAGCTTTCTTT.

The gene calls are TRBV20-1 and TRBJ2-1; 7 bases agree with TRBD2. The CDR3 covers 16 residues. The V gene end was trimmed by 0 bases and the J gene end by 3 bases; junction bases not matched to a gene: 8. Germline V gene sequence: CDR1 DFQATT, CDR2 SNEGSKA (reference sequence). This chain's CDR3 is CSARDGDSGYYNEQFF. The CDR3 coding sequence is TGCAGTGCTAGAGATGGTGATAGCGGGTACTACAATGAGCAGTTCTTC.

The chain links TRBV9 to TRBJ2-3, with TRBD2 identical over 11 bases. The CDR3 covers 18 residues. Unmatched junction bases numbered 11, after V lost 3 bases and J lost 2 bases. From germline, CDR1 is SGDLS and CDR2 YYNGEE. The CDR3 coding sequence is TGTGCCAGCAGCGACAGACCCCGGACTAGCGGGCCCACAGATACGCAGTATTTT. Protein: CASSDRPRTSGPTDTQYF. Using reference TRBV9 and TRBJ2-3 for the parts outside the CDR3, the full variable domain is DSGVTQTPKHLITATGQRVTLRCSPRSGDLSVYWYQQSLDQGLQFLIQYYNGEERAKGNILERFSAQQFPDLHSELNLSSLELGDSALYFCASSDRPRTSGPTDTQYFGPGTRLTVL.

The genes are TRBV4-1 and TRBJ2-3; 9 nucleotides match TRBD2. After removal of 5 bases from V and 6 bases from J, the junction contained 9 bases not matched to a gene. CDR3 length: 15 residues. Germline V gene data show CDR1 as MGHRA and CDR2 as YSYEKL. In DNA form, the CDR3 reads TGCGCCAGCAGCTTAGCGGGGGCCCTTTTGGATACGCAGTATTTT. This translates into CASSLAGALLDTQYF.

The J gene is TRBJ1-1, the V gene TRBV28; the D is unclear. The CDR3 sequence is 11 residues long. Looked up from germline, CDR1 is MDHEN and CDR2 is SYDVKM. V lost 4 bases and J lost 3, with 3 bases in between. CDR3 sequence (DNA): TGTGCCAGCAGTTACTACACTGAAGCTTTCTTT. Protein product: CASSYYTEAFF. The whole variable domain, filled in from reference TRBV28 and TRBJ1-1, reads DVKVTQSSRYLVKRTGEKVFLECVQDMDHENMFWYRQDPGLGLRLIYFSYDVKMKEKGDIPEGYSVSREKKERFSLILESASTNQTSMYLCASSYYTEAFFGQGTRLTVV.

V usage is TRBV13 and J usage is TRBJ1-4; TRBD1 agrees at 7 bases. V lost 4 bases and J lost 0; bases outside the gene matches: 5. CDR1 PRHDT and CDR2 FYEKMQ come from the germline V gene (reference sequence). The CDR3 is 16 residues long. The CDR3 nucleotides are TGTGCCAGCAGCTCGGGGGACAGAGCAACTAATGAAAAACTGTTTTTT. Protein: CASSSGDRATNEKLFF.

The V call is TRBV19, the J call TRBJ2-1; possibly TRBD2 for D (5 bases). V dropped 4 bases and J dropped 0 bases, with 13 bases sitting between them. The CDR3 extends over 16 amino acids. Germline V gene data show CDR1 as LNHDA and CDR2 as SQIVND (reference sequence). CDR3 nucleotide sequence: TGTGCCAGTAGTAGTAAGTCTAGCCGCTCCTACAATGAGCAGTTCTTC. This gives the protein CASSSKSSRSYNEQFF.

The rearrangement links TRBV4-3 to TRBJ1-6; possible D gene TRBD1, 5 bases. CDR3 size: 15 residues. CDR1 LGHNA and CDR2 YSLEER come from the germline V gene. The V end was cut by 5 bases, the J end by 6 bases, with 14 bases between. The CDR3 here is CASSMRRDLNSPLHF. CDR3 nucleotide sequence: TGCGCCAGCAGCATGCGTAGGGACCTTAATTCACCCCTCCACTTT.

Of note for this clonotype: Mismatch with germline at one junction end may stem from a read error. The genes are TRBV7-7 and TRBJ2-5, with 9 bases that match TRBD1. The CDR3 length is 16 residues. CDR1 SSHAT and CDR2 FNYEAQ come from the germline V gene (reference sequence). CDR3 loop: CASSLSGTGIRETQYF. The CDR3 DNA follows: TGTGCTAGCAGCTTATCTGGGACAGGGATTAGGGAGACCCAGTACTTC.

The rearrangement joins TRBV5-6 to TRBJ1-1, with D perhaps matching TRBD1 (5 bases). The V end lost 3 bases, the J end lost 5 bases, and 14 bases lay between the germline ends. The CDR3 totals 14 residues. Germline CDR1 SGHDT, CDR2 YYEEEE. The CDR3 DNA follows: TGTGCCAGCAGCTCCCAGGGTGTGGGAACTGAAGCTTTCTTT. Its translation: CASSSQGVGTEAFF.

The V call is TRBV6-4, the J call TRBJ2-2; weak D call: TRBD2 (5 bases). V was clipped by 8 bases and J by 3 bases, with 13 bases between them. The CDR3 spans 14 residues. Germline V gives CDR1 MRHNA, CDR2 SNTAGT. CDR3 nucleotides: TGTGCCAGCTCCACGGGGTCGGACACCGGGGAGCTGTTTTTT. Translated: CASSTGSDTGELFF.

V is TRBV9 and J is TRBJ1-1; D gene uncertain. Trimming cost V 0 bases and J 8 bases, with 17 bases left between them. From germline, CDR1 is SGDLS and CDR2 YYNGEE. The CDR3 totals 15 residues. The CDR3: CASSVEVGRRREAFF. CDR3 DNA: TGTGCCAGCAGCGTAGAAGTAGGACGACGGAGAGAAGCTTTCTTT.

This sequence joins TRBV30 and TRBJ2-2; no clear D gene. The CDR3 extends over 12 amino acids. Germline V gene data show CDR1 as GTSNPN and CDR2 as SVGIG (reference sequence). V shed 3 bases and J shed 4 bases, with 6 bases lying between them. CDR3 nucleotide sequence: TGTGCCTGGAGGGTGGGCACCGGGGAGCTGTTTTTT. Amino acid sequence: CAWRVGTGELFF.

The genes are TRBV12-3 or TRBV12-4 and TRBJ1-1; unclear D gene. The CDR3 extends over 12 amino acids. V lost 2 bases and J 3 bases, leaving 4 bases between the germline ends. In nucleotides, the CDR3 is TGTGCCAGCAGTTTACGGGACACTGAAGCTTTCTTT. It is translated as CASSLRDTEAFF.

This chain joins TRBV7-9 and TRBJ2-3; 10 nucleotides match TRBD2. This CDR3 has 17 residues. V lost 3 bases to trimming and J lost 0 bases; unmatched junction nucleotides: 6. The germline CDR1 and CDR2 sequences are SEHNR and FQNEAQ (reference sequence). The chain's CDR3 is CASSFFGLAASTDTQYF. The CDR3 DNA is TGTGCCAGCAGCTTTTTCGGACTAGCGGCTAGCACAGATACGCAGTATTTT. The variable domain in full, completed from reference TRBV7-9 and TRBJ2-3, reads DTGVSQNPRHKITKRGQNVTFRCDPISEHNRLYWYRQTLGQGPEFLTYFQNEAQLEKSRLLSDRFSAERPKGSFSTLEIQRTEQGDSAMYLCASSFFGLAASTDTQYFGPGTRLTVL.

The chain couples TRBV6-1 to TRBJ2-5; TRBD1 aligns across 7 bases. The CDR3 covers 13 residues. Germline CDR1 MNHNS, CDR2 SASEGT. V gave up 10 bases and J gave up 0 bases; unmatched junction bases: 5. In DNA form, the CDR3 reads TGTGCCACCCCGGGACAGTACCAAGAGACCCAGTACTTC. It yields the protein CATPGQYQETQYF.

The J gene is TRBJ1-1, the V gene TRBV15; D remains ambiguous. Germline-derived CDR1 and CDR2 are LNHNV and YYDKDF (reference sequence). Trimming stripped 0 bases from V and 1 base from J, with 12 bases between. CDR3 length equals 16 residues. The chain's CDR3 is CATSRDLGTSNTEAFF. DNA for the CDR3: TGTGCCACCAGCAGAGATCTCGGCACCTCGAACACTGAAGCTTTCTTT.

J is TRBJ2-7 and V is TRBV4-3; 7 bases are a match to TRBD2. From germline, CDR1 is LGHNA and CDR2 YSLEER. This CDR3 spans 14 amino acids. Losses at the gene ends were 0 bases for V and 3 bases for J; bases not matched to a gene: 2. The CDR3 spells CASSQDREGYEQYF. DNA of the CDR3: TGCGCCAGCAGCCAAGACAGGGAGGGCTACGAGCAGTACTTC.

For the CDR3, the DNA is TGTGCCAGCAGTTTTGGACTAGCAGACTCCTACGAGCAGTACTTC. Translated, it gives CASSFGLADSYEQYF. J is TRBJ2-7 and V is TRBV12-3 or TRBV12-4; 8 bases align to TRBD2. V shed 3 bases, J shed 0 bases, and the junction held 4 bases outside the gene matches. The CDR3 contains 15 residues.

This chain links TRBV9 with TRBJ2-1; 12 positions match TRBD2. The CDR3 runs 15 residues. Trimming at V came to 3 bases and at J to 8 bases, leaving 6 bases not matched to a gene. From germline, CDR1 is SGDLS and CDR2 YYNGEE. CDR3: CASSALAGGLDEQFF. The CDR3 DNA reads as TGTGCCAGCAGCGCCCTAGCGGGAGGGTTGGATGAGCAGTTCTTC.